Listed here are 32 T cell receptor beta chains from one sample, sequenced in a study of blood T cell repertoires in COVID-19. Clones were sequenced by immunoSEQ multiplex PCR, and TCRdb holds only the in-frame ones, with some missing. The sample holds about 200,000 clones, roughly 85% seen once. The sequenced material came from peripheral blood. Receptors originate from a woman in her 70s with COVID-19, enrolled during active disease.

The CDR3 loop is CASSGPDSLQETQYF. CDR3 nucleotide sequence: TGTGCCAGCAGCGGACCGGACAGCCTACAAGAGACCCAGTACTTC. This rearrangement joins TRBV7-2 to TRBJ2-5; D might be TRBD1 (6 bases). The CDR3 consists of 15 residues. V was trimmed by 5 bases and J by 2 bases, leaving 15 bases between them. Germline V gene data show CDR1 as SGHTA and CDR2 as FQGNSA.

This clone appeared a single time. V usage is TRBV5-1 and J usage is TRBJ2-2; TRBD2 agrees at 10 bases. The trim removed 4 bases at V and 5 bases at J, leaving 14 bases unmatched. Germline CDR1 and CDR2: SGHRS and YFSETQ. This CDR3 has 18 amino acids. CDR3 protein: CASSLDRRLAGVTGELFF. For the CDR3, the DNA is TGCGCCAGCAGCCTAGATCGGCGGCTAGCGGGGGTTACCGGGGAGCTGTTTTTT.

This clone was found once. V gene TRBV3-1 (or the pseudogene TRBV3-2) combines with J gene TRBJ1-1; D is uncertain. V lost 1 base and J 9 bases, leaving 21 bases between the germline ends. Germline assignment: CDR1 LGHDT and CDR2 YNNKEL (reference sequence). The CDR3 spans 16 residues. DNA of the CDR3: TGTGCCAGCAGCCAAGTTGCCTCGGACGGGGTGGGTAAAGCTTTCTTT. This codes for CASSQVASDGVGKAFF.

The CDR3 DNA is TGCAGCGTTGACAGAACAGACTACAATGAGCAGTTCTTC. Encoded protein: CSVDRTDYNEQFF. V and J are TRBV29-1 and TRBJ2-1; D gene unclear. CDR3 length equals 13 residues. Trimming cost V 3 bases and J 3 bases, with 9 bases left between them. Germline CDR1 and CDR2: SQVTM and ANQGSEA.

The chain couples TRBV18 to TRBJ2-1; D may be TRBD2 (6 bases). With 3 bases removed from V and 2 bases from J, the gap between germline ends came to 14 bases. Germline-derived CDR1 and CDR2 are KGHSH and LQKENI. The CDR3 covers 16 residues. CDR3 amino acids: CASSPATRRPYNEQFF. The CDR3 coding sequence is TGTGCCAGCTCACCGGCGACTAGAAGGCCCTACAATGAGCAGTTCTTC. The complete variable domain, with remaining parts taken from reference TRBV18 and TRBJ2-1, reads NAGVMQNPRHLVRRRGQEARLRCSPMKGHSHVYWYRQLPEEGLKFMVYLQKENIIDESGMPKERFSAEFPKEGPSILRIQQVVRGDSAAYFCASSPATRRPYNEQFFGPGTRLTVL.

V gene TRBV2 combines with J gene TRBJ2-7; TRBD1 agrees at 10 bases. Germline V CDR1 and CDR2: SNHLY, FYNNEI. J gave up 6 bases and V 5 bases, and 10 bases lay outside the gene matches. The CDR3 consists of 15 residues. CDR3 region: CASSPSRDRGGEQYF. CDR3 bases: TGTGCCAGCAGTCCCTCCCGGGACAGGGGTGGCGAGCAGTACTTC.

The rearrangement uses TRBV12-3 or TRBV12-4 and TRBJ2-1; D is uncertain. V lost 6 bases, J lost 9 bases, and 12 bases lay in between. The length of the CDR3 is 12 residues. The CDR3 DNA sequence: TGTGCCAGCAGAACCGAGCTTAGTGAGCAGTTCTTC. This encodes CASRTELSEQFF.

This clone was observed a few times. The chain is built from TRBV27 and TRBJ1-6; TRBD1 matches 7 bases. The CDR3 extends over 14 amino acids. The trim removed 5 bases at V and 7 bases at J, leaving 5 bases unmatched. Germline loops: CDR1 MNHEY, CDR2 SMNVEV (reference sequence). In DNA, the CDR3 is TGTGCCAGCAGTCACGGGACAGTGAATTCACCCCTCCACTTT. It translates to CASSHGTVNSPLHF.

The rearrangement joins TRBV11-1 to TRBJ1-6; 7 bases line up with TRBD1. Germline assignment: CDR1 SGHAT and CDR2 FQDESV (reference sequence). The ends lost 4 bases at V and 10 bases at J; junction bases unmatched: 7. CDR3 length: 14 residues. In nucleotides, the CDR3 is TGTGCCAGCAGCTCCGACAGGGAACGGTCACCCCTCCACTTT. It yields the protein CASSSDRERSPLHF.

CDR3 bases: TGTGCCAGCAGATCCCTTGGGCAGTGGGGTACAGGGGACTATGGCTACACCTTC. Protein: CASRSLGQWGTGDYGYTF. The chain combines TRBV27 with TRBJ1-2; 7 bases are shared with TRBD1. The germline gives CDR1 MNHEY, CDR2 SMNVEV (reference sequence). This CDR3 region has 18 residues. Trimming cost V 6 bases and J 3 bases; bases outside gene matches: 19.

The chain carries TRBV7-2 and TRBJ1-4; the match to TRBD1 covers 7 bases. The CDR3 extends over 15 amino acids. Germline V gene lookup returns CDR1 SGHTA and CDR2 FQGNSA. The V gene end was trimmed by 2 bases and the J gene end by 6 bases; junction bases not matched to a gene: 6. CDR3 in amino acids: CASSLLRQGDEKLFF. CDR3 nucleotide sequence: TGTGCCAGCAGCTTACTTCGACAGGGAGATGAAAAACTGTTTTTT.

The chain uses TRBV25-1 and TRBJ1-1; D perhaps matches TRBD1 (6 bases). There are 15 residues in the CDR3. Per the germline V gene, CDR1 is MGHDK and CDR2 is SYGVNS. Trimming stripped 3 bases from V and 9 bases from J, with 20 bases between. The CDR3 DNA reads TGTGCCAGCAGTGAGCAGATTGGGTTGACAGGCAAAGCTTTCTTT. This codes for CASSEQIGLTGKAFF.

The rearrangement uses TRBV28 and TRBJ1-2; D gene unclear. Trimming pared 3 bases from V and 0 bases from J, leaving 14 bases between. The CDR3 loop spans 16 amino acids. The germline CDR1 and CDR2 sequences are MDHEN and SYDVKM. This chain's CDR3 is CASSLEGTFANYGYTF. For the CDR3, the DNA is TGTGCCAGCAGTTTGGAGGGAACGTTCGCTAACTATGGCTACACCTTC.

The chain recombines TRBV5-8 with TRBJ2-3; TRBD2 might be the D (6 bases). Germline-derived CDR1 and CDR2 are SGHTS and YDEGEE. CDR3 length: 14 residues. V was pared by 7 bases and J by 2 bases, with 14 bases between. The CDR3 here is CASGGDWHTDTQYF. In DNA, the CDR3 is TGTGCCAGCGGAGGGGACTGGCACACAGATACGCAGTATTTT. The full variable domain, completed using reference TRBV5-8 and TRBJ2-3, is EAGVTQSPTHLIKTRGQQATLRCSPISGHTSVYWYQQALGLGLQFLLWYDEGEERNRGNFPPRFSGRQFPNYSSELNVNALELEDSALYLCASGGDWHTDTQYFGPGTRLTVL.

This clone was detected only once. The chain is built from TRBV19 and TRBJ2-7; 7 bases agree with TRBD1. The V segment lost 1 base and the J segment 5 bases; nucleotides outside the gene matches: 2. The CDR3 consists of 13 residues. Germline V lookup: CDR1 LNHDA, CDR2 SQIVND (reference sequence). Here the CDR3 reads CASSIVQGDEQYF. The DNA for the CDR3 is TGTGCCAGTAGTATAGTGCAGGGGGACGAGCAGTACTTC.

This chain uses TRBV6-6 with TRBJ1-6; D may be TRBD1 (5 bases). The V end was cut by 6 bases, the J end by 13 bases, with 16 bases between. The CDR3 totals 13 residues. Germline V gene sequence: CDR1 MNHNY, CDR2 SVGAGI (reference sequence). CDR3 coding DNA: TGTGCCAGCAGCTATTTAGGGGCTTTTCCCCTCCACTTT. It is translated as CASSYLGAFPLHF.

This chain links TRBV15 with TRBJ1-2; TRBD1 matches at 11 bases. The J segment lost 5 bases and the V segment lost 0 bases, leaving 2 bases of the junction unmatched. This CDR3 has 15 amino acids. CDR1 and CDR2 (germline): LNHNV, YYDKDF (reference sequence). CDR3 protein: CATSRDGTGGYGYTF. CDR3 DNA: TGTGCCACCAGCAGAGATGGGACAGGGGGTTATGGCTACACCTTC.

The chain combines TRBV24-1 with TRBJ2-3, with D maybe TRBD1 (5 bases). The germline gives CDR1 KGHDR, CDR2 SFDVKD. V lost 9 bases and J 4 bases, leaving 10 bases between the germline ends. The CDR3 extends over 12 amino acids. CDR3: CATSTEADTQYF. Here the CDR3 DNA reads TGTGCCACCTCGACAGAAGCAGATACGCAGTATTTT.

V gene TRBV11-2 combines with J gene TRBJ1-1; possible D gene TRBD1, 5 bases. The CDR3 is made up of 14 amino acids. Trimming shortened V by 5 bases and J by 5 bases, and 15 bases separated the two germline ends. From germline, CDR1 is SGHAT and CDR2 FQNNGV. In DNA form, the CDR3 reads TGTGCCAGCAGCCCAACCCTCAGGGTAACTGAAGCTTTCTTT. This codes for CASSPTLRVTEAFF.

The genes are TRBV24-1 and TRBJ2-3; 12 bases line up with TRBD2. The CDR3 has 16 amino acids. Germline trimming cut 5 bases from V and 0 bases from J; bases unmatched to any gene: 2. Germline assignment: CDR1 KGHDR and CDR2 SFDVKD. Here the CDR3 reads CATSVGLAGSTDTQYF. As DNA, the CDR3 is TGTGCCACCAGTGTCGGACTAGCGGGGAGCACAGATACGCAGTATTTT.

V gene TRBV11-2 combines with J gene TRBJ2-1; 9 bases map to TRBD2. The V segment lost 5 bases and the J segment 5 bases; nucleotides outside the gene matches: 7. The CDR3 consists of 15 residues. CDR1 is SGHAT, CDR2 FQNNGV, per germline. The CDR3 DNA follows: TGTGCCAGCAGCCAACTGACTAGCGGAAACAATGAGCAGTTCTTC. Its translation is CASSQLTSGNNEQFF.

CDR3 residues: CASSRGYVETQYF. DNA for the CDR3: TGTGCCAGCAGCCGCGGATACGTAGAGACCCAGTACTTC. The rearrangement joins TRBV7-2 to TRBJ2-5; the D is unclear. CDR3 length: 13 residues. V was clipped by 5 bases and J by 4 bases, with 11 bases between them. Germline CDR1 SGHTA, CDR2 FQGNSA.

This clone was detected a few times. The chain employs TRBV2 and TRBJ2-3, with 11 bases identical to TRBD2. This CDR3 has 15 amino acids. CDR1 and CDR2 (germline): SNHLY, FYNNEI. The trim removed 6 bases at V and 0 bases at J, leaving 2 bases unmatched. The CDR3 protein is CASRASGRSTDTQYF. CDR3 nucleotides: TGTGCCAGCAGAGCTAGCGGGAGGAGCACAGATACGCAGTATTTT.

This chain connects TRBV6-6 to TRBJ2-3; TRBD1 might be the D (5 bases). This CDR3 has 13 amino acids. The V gene's germline CDR1 is MNHNY and CDR2 SVGAGI (reference sequence). Trimming took off 8 bases at V and 6 bases at J, with 15 bases between the two ends. CDR3 protein: CASLESRADTQYF. For the CDR3, the DNA is TGTGCCAGCTTAGAGTCCAGGGCCGATACGCAGTATTTT.

The chain combines TRBV7-9 with TRBJ1-2, with D possibly being TRBD1 (5 bases). Trimming took off 5 bases at V and 6 bases at J, with 16 bases between the two ends. CDR1 is SEHNR, CDR2 FQNEAQ, per germline (reference sequence). The CDR3 totals 14 residues. CDR3 region: CASSIRTGGDGYTF. The CDR3 region has the DNA TGTGCCAGCAGCATCCGGACTGGGGGGGATGGCTACACCTTC.

This chain links TRBV27 with TRBJ2-2; D not resolved. CDR3 length: 12 amino acids. Germline assignment: CDR1 MNHEY and CDR2 SMNVEV (reference sequence). V dropped 3 bases and J dropped 6 bases, with 5 bases sitting between them. The CDR3 region has the DNA TGTGCCAGCAGTTTTTGGCCCGGGGAGCTGTTTTTT. Its protein is CASSFWPGELFF.

This CDR3 reads CASSSNRGSGELFF. The CDR3 DNA reads TGTGCCAGCAGCTCCAACAGGGGATCCGGGGAGCTGTTTTTT. The chain is built from TRBV11-3 and TRBJ2-2; 7 bases map to TRBD1. V gave up 4 bases and J gave up 6 bases; unmatched junction bases: 5. This CDR3 region has 14 residues. The germline V gene has CDR1 SGHNT and CDR2 YENEEA.

The V and J genes are TRBV5-6 and TRBJ2-1, with TRBD1 matching 7 bases. Germline assignment: CDR1 SGHDT and CDR2 YYEEEE. The CDR3 totals 16 residues. With V trimmed by 0 bases and J by 2 bases, 5 bases remained unmatched. The CDR3 nucleotides read TGTGCCAGCAGCTTGGTACGGGACAGAGCCTACAATGAGCAGTTCTTC. This translates into CASSLVRDRAYNEQFF.

The chain carries TRBV21-1 and TRBJ2-7; the D segment call TRBD2 is taken from the table without a DNA check. TRBV21-1 is listed as a pseudogene. The CDR3 runs 15 residues. The CDR3 sequence: CASSKGERGYYEQYF. The DNA for the CDR3 is TGTGCCAGCAGCAAAGGGGAGCGGGGGTACTACGAGCAGTACTTC.

The CDR3 spells CASIYGAGAIDTQYF. CDR3 nucleotide sequence: TGTGCCAGCATCTACGGAGCGGGGGCCATAGATACGCAGTATTTT. The V and J genes are TRBV2 and TRBJ2-3, with 8 bases matching TRBD2. Germline-derived CDR1 and CDR2 are SNHLY and FYNNEI. V dropped 7 bases and J dropped 5; count of bases not matched to a gene: 11. This CDR3 comprises 15 residues.

This clone was seen a single time. CDR3 residues: CASSFLPDSQGYTF. The DNA of the CDR3 is TGTGCCAGCAGTTTCCTCCCCGACAGTCAGGGCTACACCTTC. This chain uses TRBV27 with TRBJ1-2; perhaps TRBD1 as D (5 bases). Germline assignment: CDR1 MNHEY and CDR2 SMNVEV (reference sequence). CDR3 length equals 14 residues. V dropped 3 bases and J dropped 8 bases, with 16 bases sitting between them.

This clone has just one count. This chain links TRBV7-2 with TRBJ1-2; D gene unclear. V was clipped by 3 bases and J by 8 bases, with 13 bases between them. This CDR3 is 13 amino acids long. Germline-derived CDR1 and CDR2 are SGHTA and FQGNSA. CDR3 bases: TGTGCCAGCAGCTTGACCGAGGTGTTCGGCTACACCTTC. Residues: CASSLTEVFGYTF.